This T cell receptor beta chain came from a study of control samples from healthy donors and cancer patients. Method: immunoSEQ multiplex PCR; TCRdb's copy keeps in-frame clones and lacks some. The sample includes fewer than 95,000 clones, 91% of them seen just once. The CDR3 has 13 residues. V was shortened by 7 bases and J by 5 bases, with 11 bases between the two germline ends. Germline-derived CDR1 and CDR2 are MDHEN and SYDVKM. Sequences were obtained from blood. The chain is built from TRBV28 and TRBJ1-4; D is uncertain. The source is a man aged 30-40 years in good health. Here the CDR3 DNA reads TGTGCCAGCACAACGGGGTCCAATGAAAAACTGTTTTTT. It yields the protein CASTTGSNEKLFF.